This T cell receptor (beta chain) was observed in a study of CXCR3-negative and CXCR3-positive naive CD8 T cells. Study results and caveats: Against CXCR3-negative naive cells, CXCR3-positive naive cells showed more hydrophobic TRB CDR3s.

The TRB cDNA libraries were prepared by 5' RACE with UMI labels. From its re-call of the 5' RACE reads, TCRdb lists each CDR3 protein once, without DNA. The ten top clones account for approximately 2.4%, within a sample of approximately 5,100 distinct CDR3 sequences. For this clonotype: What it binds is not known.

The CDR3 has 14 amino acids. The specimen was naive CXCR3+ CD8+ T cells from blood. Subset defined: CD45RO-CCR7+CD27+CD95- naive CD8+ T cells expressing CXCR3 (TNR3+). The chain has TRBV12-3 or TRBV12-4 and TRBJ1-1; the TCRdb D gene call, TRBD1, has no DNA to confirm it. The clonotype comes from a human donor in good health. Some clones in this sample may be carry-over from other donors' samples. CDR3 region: CASSTTGVGTEAFF.